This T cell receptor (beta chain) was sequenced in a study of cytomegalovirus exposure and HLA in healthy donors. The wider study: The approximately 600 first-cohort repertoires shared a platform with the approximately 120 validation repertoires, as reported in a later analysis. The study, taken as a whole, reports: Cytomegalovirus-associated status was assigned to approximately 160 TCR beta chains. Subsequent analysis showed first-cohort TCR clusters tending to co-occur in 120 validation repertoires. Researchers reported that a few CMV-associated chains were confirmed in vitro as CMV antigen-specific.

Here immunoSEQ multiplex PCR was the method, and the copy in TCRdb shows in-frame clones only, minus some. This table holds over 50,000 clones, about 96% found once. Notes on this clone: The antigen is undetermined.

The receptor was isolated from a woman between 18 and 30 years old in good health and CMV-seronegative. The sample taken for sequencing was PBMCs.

The CDR3 reads CASSPGTGGIYGYTF. For the CDR3, the DNA is TGTGCCAGTAGTCCAGGGACAGGGGGGATCTATGGCTACACCTTC. The chain carries TRBV19 and TRBJ1-2; TRBD1 agrees at 11 bases. Germline assignment: CDR1 LNHDA and CDR2 SQIVND (reference sequence). V shed 5 bases and J 4 bases; nucleotides not matched to a gene: 6. This CDR3 region has 15 residues.